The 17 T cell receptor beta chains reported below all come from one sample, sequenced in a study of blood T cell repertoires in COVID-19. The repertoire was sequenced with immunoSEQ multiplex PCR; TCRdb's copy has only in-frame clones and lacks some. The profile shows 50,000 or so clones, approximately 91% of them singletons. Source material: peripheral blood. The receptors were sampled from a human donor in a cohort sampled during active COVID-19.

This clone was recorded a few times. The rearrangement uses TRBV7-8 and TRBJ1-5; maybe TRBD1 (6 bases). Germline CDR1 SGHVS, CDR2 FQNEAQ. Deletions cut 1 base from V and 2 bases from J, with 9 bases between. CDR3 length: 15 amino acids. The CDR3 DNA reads TGTGCCAGCAGCTTAGAAGGGGGAGGCAATCAGCCCCAGCATTTT. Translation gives CASSLEGGGNQPQHF.

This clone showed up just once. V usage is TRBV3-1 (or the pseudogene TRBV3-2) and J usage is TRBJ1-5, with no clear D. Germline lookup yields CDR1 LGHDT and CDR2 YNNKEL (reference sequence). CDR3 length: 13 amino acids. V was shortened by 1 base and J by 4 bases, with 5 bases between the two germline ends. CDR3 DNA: TGTGCCAGCAGCCAAGGCGGTAATCAGCCCCAGCATTTT. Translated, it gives CASSQGGNQPQHF.

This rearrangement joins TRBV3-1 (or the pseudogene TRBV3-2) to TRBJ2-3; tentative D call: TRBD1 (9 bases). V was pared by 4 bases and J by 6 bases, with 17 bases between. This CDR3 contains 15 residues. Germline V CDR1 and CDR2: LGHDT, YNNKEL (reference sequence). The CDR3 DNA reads TGTGCCAGCAGCCGCGGACAGGGGACTAGGGATACGCAGTATTTT. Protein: CASSRGQGTRDTQYF.

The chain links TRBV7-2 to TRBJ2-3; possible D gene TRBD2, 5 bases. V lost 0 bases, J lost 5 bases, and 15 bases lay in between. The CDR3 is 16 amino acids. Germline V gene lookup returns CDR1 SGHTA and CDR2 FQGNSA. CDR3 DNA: TGTGCCAGCAGCTTAGCGGCCAGCGGCGGTGGAGATACGCAGTATTTT. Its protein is CASSLAASGGGDTQYF.

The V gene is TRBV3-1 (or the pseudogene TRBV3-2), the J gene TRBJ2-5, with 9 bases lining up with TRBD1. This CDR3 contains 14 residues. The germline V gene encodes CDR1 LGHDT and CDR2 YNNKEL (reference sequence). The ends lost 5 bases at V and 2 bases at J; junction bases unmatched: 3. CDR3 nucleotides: TGTGCCAGCAGCGACAGGGGGAGACAAGAGACCCAGTACTTC. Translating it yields CASSDRGRQETQYF.

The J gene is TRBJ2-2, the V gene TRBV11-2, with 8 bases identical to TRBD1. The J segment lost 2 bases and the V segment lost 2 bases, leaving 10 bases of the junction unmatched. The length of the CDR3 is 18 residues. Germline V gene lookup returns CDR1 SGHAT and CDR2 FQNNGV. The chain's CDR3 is CASSLRRGQGGNTGELFF. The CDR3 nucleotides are TGTGCCAGCAGCTTAAGGCGAGGACAGGGAGGTAACACCGGGGAGCTGTTTTTT.

The CDR3 loop is CASSREGGSYEQYF. In nucleotides, the CDR3 is TGCGCCAGCAGTAGGGAGGGAGGCTCCTACGAGCAGTACTTC. V and J are TRBV5-1 and TRBJ2-7; 7 bases match TRBD2. Trimming removed 5 bases from V and 0 bases from J; junction bases left unmatched: 5. The CDR3 length is 14 residues. Germline V gives CDR1 SGHRS, CDR2 YFSETQ.

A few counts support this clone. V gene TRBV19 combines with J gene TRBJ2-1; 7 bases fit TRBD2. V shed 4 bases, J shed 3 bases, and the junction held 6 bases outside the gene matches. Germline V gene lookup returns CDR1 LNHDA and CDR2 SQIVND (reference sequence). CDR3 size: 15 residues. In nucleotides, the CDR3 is TGTGCCAGTAGTACAAGACTAGCTTTCTACAATGAGCAGTTCTTC. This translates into CASSTRLAFYNEQFF. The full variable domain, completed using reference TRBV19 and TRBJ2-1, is DGGITQSPKYLFRKEGQNVTLSCEQNLNHDAMYWYRQDPGQGLRLIYYSQIVNDFQKGDIAEGYSVSREKKESFPLTVTSAQKNPTAFYLCASSTRLAFYNEQFFGPGTRLTVL.

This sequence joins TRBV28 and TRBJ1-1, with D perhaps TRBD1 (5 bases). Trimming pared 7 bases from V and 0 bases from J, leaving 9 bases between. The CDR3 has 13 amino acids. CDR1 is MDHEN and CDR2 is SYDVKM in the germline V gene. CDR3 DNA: TGTGCCAGCAACAGGCTCTTGAACACTGAAGCTTTCTTT. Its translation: CASNRLLNTEAFF.

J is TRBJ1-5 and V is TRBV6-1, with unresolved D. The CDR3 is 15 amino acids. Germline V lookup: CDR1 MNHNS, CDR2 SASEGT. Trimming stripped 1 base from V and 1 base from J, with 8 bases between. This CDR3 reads CASSEVPMSNQPQHF. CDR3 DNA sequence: TGTGCCAGCAGTGAAGTCCCCATGAGCAATCAGCCCCAGCATTTT.

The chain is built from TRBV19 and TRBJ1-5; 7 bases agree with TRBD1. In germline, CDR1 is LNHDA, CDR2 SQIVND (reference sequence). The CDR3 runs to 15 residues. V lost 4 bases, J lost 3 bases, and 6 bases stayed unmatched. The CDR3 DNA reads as TGTGCCAGTAGTACATCGACAGGGTACAATCAGCCCCAGCATTTT. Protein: CASSTSTGYNQPQHF.

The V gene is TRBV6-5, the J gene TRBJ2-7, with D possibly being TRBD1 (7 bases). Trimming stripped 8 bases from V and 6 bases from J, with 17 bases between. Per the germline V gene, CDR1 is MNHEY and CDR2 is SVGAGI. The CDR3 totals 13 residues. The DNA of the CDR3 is TGTGCCAGCGGCGCTGGAGGGGGCCTCGAGCAGTACGTC. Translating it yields CASGAGGGLEQYV.

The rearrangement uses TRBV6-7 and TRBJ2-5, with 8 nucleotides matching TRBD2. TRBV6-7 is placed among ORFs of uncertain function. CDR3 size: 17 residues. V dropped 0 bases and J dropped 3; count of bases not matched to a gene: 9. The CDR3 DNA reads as TGTGCCAGCAGTTACTCGATGGAGCGGGAGAACGAAGAGACCCAGTACTTC. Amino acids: CASSYSMERENEETQYF.

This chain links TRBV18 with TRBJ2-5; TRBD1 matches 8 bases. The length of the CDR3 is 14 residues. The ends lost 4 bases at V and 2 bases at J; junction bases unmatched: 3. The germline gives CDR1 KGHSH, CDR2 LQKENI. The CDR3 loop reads CASSHGQGQETQYF. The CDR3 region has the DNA TGTGCCAGCTCACATGGACAGGGACAAGAGACCCAGTACTTC.

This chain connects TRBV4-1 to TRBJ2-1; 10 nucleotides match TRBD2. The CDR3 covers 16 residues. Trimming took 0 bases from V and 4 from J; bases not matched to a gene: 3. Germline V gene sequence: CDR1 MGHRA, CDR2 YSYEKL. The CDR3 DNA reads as TGCGCCAGCAGCCAAGAAGGGACTAGCGATTACAATGAGCAGTTCTTC. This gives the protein CASSQEGTSDYNEQFF.

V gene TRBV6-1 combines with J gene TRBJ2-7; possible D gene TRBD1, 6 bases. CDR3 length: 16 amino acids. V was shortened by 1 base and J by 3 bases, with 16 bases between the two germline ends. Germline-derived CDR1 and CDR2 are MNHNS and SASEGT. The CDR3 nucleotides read TGTGCCAGCAGTGAAGGTCCCGGGACATCCGTCTACGAGCAGTACTTC. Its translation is CASSEGPGTSVYEQYF.

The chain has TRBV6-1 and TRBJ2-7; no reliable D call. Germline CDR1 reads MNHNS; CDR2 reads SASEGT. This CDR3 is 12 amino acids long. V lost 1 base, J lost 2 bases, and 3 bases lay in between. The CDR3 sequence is CASSEGPYEQYV. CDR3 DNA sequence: TGTGCCAGCAGTGAAGGGCCCTACGAGCAGTACGTC.